This is a list of T cell receptor beta chains from one sample in a study of blood T cells in healthy people across ages. TCRdb ran MiXCR on the 5' RACE reads and lists one entry per CDR3 protein. The sample has some 750,000 distinct CDR3 sequences, 22% seen once; the top ten hold around 21%. Material for sequencing was blood. Receptor source: a man aged 65 to 85 in good health. The conserved cysteine and the conserved F or W are not part of the CDR3 here. A D gene is named only where the DNA matches it firmly.

TRBD1	TRBV12-3/TRBV12-4	TRBJ2-7	ASSPQGAAYEQY
TRBD2	TRBV18	TRBJ2-2	ASSLGTSGLTRELF
NA	TRBV19	TRBJ1-4	ASSPLGTSRYEKLF
NA	TRBV5-1	TRBJ2-3	ASSLASREADTQY
NA	TRBV24-1	TRBJ1-5	ATSDDQTYQPQH
TRBD2	TRBV20-1	TRBJ2-5	SARALAGAQETQY
NA	TRBV5-5	TRBJ2-2	ASSSGRMNTGELF
TRBD1	TRBV20-1	TRBJ1-1	SARAGTGDTEAF
TRBD2	TRBV7-8	TRBJ2-1	ASSLEGAGNEQF
TRBD1	TRBV24-1	TRBJ2-1	ATSDRTGPKGNEQF
NA	TRBV20-1	TRBJ1-2	SARDRRGNYGYT
NA	TRBV3-1	TRBJ2-3	ASSQGAGLTDTQY
NA	TRBV19	TRBJ2-3	ASSIPPNTQY